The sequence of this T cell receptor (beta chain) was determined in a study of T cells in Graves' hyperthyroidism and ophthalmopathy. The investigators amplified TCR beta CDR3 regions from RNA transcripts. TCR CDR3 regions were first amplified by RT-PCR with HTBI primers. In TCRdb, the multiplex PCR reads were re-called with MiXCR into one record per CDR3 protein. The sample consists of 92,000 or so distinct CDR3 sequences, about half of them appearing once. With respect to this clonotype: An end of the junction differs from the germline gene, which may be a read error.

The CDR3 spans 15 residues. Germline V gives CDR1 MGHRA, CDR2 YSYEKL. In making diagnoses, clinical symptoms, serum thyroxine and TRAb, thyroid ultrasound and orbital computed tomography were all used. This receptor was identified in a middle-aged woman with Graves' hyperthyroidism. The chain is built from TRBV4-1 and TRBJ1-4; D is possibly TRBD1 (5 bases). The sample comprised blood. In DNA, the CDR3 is TGTGCCAGCAGCCAAGAAGGGACCGCAATTGAAAAACTGTTTTTT. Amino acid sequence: CASSQEGTAIEKLFF.